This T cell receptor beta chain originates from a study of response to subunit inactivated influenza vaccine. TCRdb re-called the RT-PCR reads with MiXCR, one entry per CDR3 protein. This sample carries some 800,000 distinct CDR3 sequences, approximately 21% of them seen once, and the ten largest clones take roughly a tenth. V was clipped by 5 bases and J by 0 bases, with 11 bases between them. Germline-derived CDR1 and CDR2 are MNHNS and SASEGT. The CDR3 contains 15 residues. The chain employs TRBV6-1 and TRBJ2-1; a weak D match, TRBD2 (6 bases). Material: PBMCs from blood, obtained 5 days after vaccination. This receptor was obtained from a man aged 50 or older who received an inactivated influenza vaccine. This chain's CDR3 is CASSRLGFSYNEQFF. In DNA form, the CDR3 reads TGTGCCAGCAGTCGACTAGGTTTCTCCTACAATGAGCAGTTCTTC.